The clone carrying this T cell receptor (beta chain) was observed a handful of times. What it recognizes is unknown. The data belong to a study of cytomegalovirus exposure and HLA in healthy donors. Overall study: Previous work identified 120 million or so unique TCR beta sequences from about 200 million T cells. Overall study results and limits: In terms of immune exposure information, only CMV serostatus was available.

The CDR3 extends over 14 amino acids. V shed 5 bases and J 1 base; nucleotides not matched to a gene: 3. CDR1 and CDR2 from the germline V gene are MNHEY and SMNVEV (reference sequence). Vbeta (60) and Jbeta (13) primers were used in the PCR. Measured with immunoSEQ multiplex PCR; TCRdb has only the in-frame clones, and not every one. Counted here are tens of thousands of clones, over 60% occurring once; the ten biggest clones make up 20% to 25%. The chain carries TRBV27 and TRBJ2-7; 9 bases agree with TRBD2. Sequencing used PBMCs. This sequence originates from a woman between 50 and 59 years old in good health and CMV-seropositive. CDR3 coding DNA: TGTGCCAGCAGTGTAGCGGGGGAGTCCTACGAGCAGTACTTC. As protein: CASSVAGESYEQYF.